A selection of T cell receptor beta chains follows, all from one sample in a study of control samples from healthy donors and cancer patients. Method: immunoSEQ multiplex PCR; TCRdb's copy keeps in-frame clones and lacks some. The sample lists about 130,000 clones; about 93% were seen once. The specimen sequenced was PBMCs. Source of these receptors: a man between 60 and 70 years old with colorectal cancer. Each CDR3 is given with its conserved first and last residue. The D gene is left open where the match is weak. Part of the rows lack a size; the others show once, few, many or a class for expanded clones.

D gene,clone size,J gene,V gene,CDR3 DNA,CDR3 protein
.,.,TRBJ1-1,TRBV7-2,TGTGCCAGCAGCTTAGTCCACACTGAAGCTTTCTTT,CASSLVHTEAFF
.,.,TRBJ2-7,TRBV18,TGTGCCAGCTCACCGTTGACGCAAGGCGAGCAGTACTTC,CASSPLTQGEQYF
.,.,TRBJ1-4,TRBV29-1,TGCAGCGTTGAAGGGGGGGCAGGTGAAAAACTGTTTTTT,CSVEGGAGEKLFF
TRBD2,.,TRBJ2-7,TRBV6-1,TGTGCCAGCAGTGAAGAGCAGCGGGGGTCCTTCCCCTACGAGCAGTACTTC,CASSEEQRGSFPYEQYF
.,.,TRBJ1-1,TRBV5-8,TGTGCCAGCAGCTTTGCGGGCCCTCATGCCAGTAAGAACACTGAAGCTTTCTTT,CASSFAGPHASKNTEAFF
.,once,TRBJ2-3,TRBV9,TGTGCCAGCAGCGTAGGCCGCGGGACTTCCAGCACAGATACGCAGTATTTT,CASSVGRGTSSTDTQYF
TRBD1,once,TRBJ2-2,TRBV2,TGTGCCAGCAGGAAGGACAGGGTGAGCACCGGGGAGCTGTTTTTT,CASRKDRVSTGELFF
.,.,TRBJ1-2,TRBV7-9,TGTGCCAGCAGCTTAGGCGGGACATCCGGCTCCGGCTACACCTTC,CASSLGGTSGSGYTF
.,.,TRBJ1-2,TRBV19,TGTGCCAGTAGTCCGGGGACGCCGAACTATGGCTACACCTTC,CASSPGTPNYGYTF
.,.,TRBJ1-5,TRBV6-5,TGTGCCAGCAGGGAGGACAGACTCAATCAGCCCCAGCATTTT,CASREDRLNQPQHF
TRBD1,few,TRBJ1-6,TRBV7-8,TGTGCCAGCAGCCCTTTACAGGGGGGTAATTCACCCCTCCACTTT,CASSPLQGGNSPLHF
.,.,TRBJ1-4,TRBV5-1,TGCGCCAGCAGCTTGGCCGGGACGGACTCTGAAAAACTGTTTTTT,CASSLAGTDSEKLFF
TRBD1,.,TRBJ2-7,TRBV19,TGTGCCAGTAGTATAGTAGGACAGGCTCCCTACGAGCAGTACTTC,CASSIVGQAPYEQYF
.,.,TRBJ1-5,TRBV4-1,TGCGCCAGCAGCCTGCCTCCGGGACCCCTTAGCAATCAGCCCCAGCATTTT,CASSLPPGPLSNQPQHF
.,.,TRBJ1-2,TRBV11-2,TGTGCCAGCAGCCTGGGGCCGAACTATGGCTACACCTTC,CASSLGPNYGYTF
TRBD1,once,TRBJ2-1,TRBV24-1,TGTGCCACCAGTGATCGGAAACGGGACAGCCTAAACAATGAGCAGTTCTTC,CATSDRKRDSLNNEQFF
.,.,TRBJ2-3,TRBV4-1,TGCGCCAGCAGCCAAGGGGGTATCACAGATACGCAGTATTTT,CASSQGGITDTQYF
.,.,TRBJ2-5,TRBV11-2,TGTGCCAGCAGCTTATCACGGCCTCAAGAGACCCAGTACTTC,CASSLSRPQETQYF
TRBD1,.,TRBJ2-7,TRBV29-1,TGCAGCGTTGAGGTGTTCAGGACAGGGATCTACGAGCAGTACTTC,CSVEVFRTGIYEQYF
.,.,TRBJ2-5,TRBV4-1,TGCGCCAGCAGCCAAGATATAGGGGGAGAGACCCAGTACTTC,CASSQDIGGETQYF
TRBD2,.,TRBJ2-5,TRBV30,TGTGCCTGGAGTAGATTAGCGGGGGGAGAGACCCAGTACTTC,CAWSRLAGGETQYF
TRBD2,.,TRBJ2-7,TRBV3-1/TRBV3-2,TGTGCCAGCAGCCCTCGACTAGCGGGGGCCTACGAGCAGTACTTC,CASSPRLAGAYEQYF
TRBD1,.,TRBJ1-2,TRBV5-4,TGTGCCAGCAGCCCGAAAGGACAGGGCAACTATGGCTACACCTTC,CASSPKGQGNYGYTF
.,.,TRBJ2-7,TRBV19,TGTGCCAGTAGTATGTGGGACAACTCCTACGAGCAGTACTTC,CASSMWDNSYEQYF
.,.,TRBJ1-1,TRBV19,TGTGCCGCCGGTCGATCAGGGAACACTGAAGCTTTCTTT,CAAGRSGNTEAFF
TRBD1,.,TRBJ1-1,TRBV19,TGTGCCAGTACGGGACAGGGCCGCACTGAAGCTTTCTTT,CASTGQGRTEAFF